Shown below are 26 T cell receptor beta chains from a single sample sequenced in a study of cytomegalovirus exposure and HLA in healthy donors. PCR employed 60 Vbeta and 13 Jbeta primers. Assay: immunoSEQ multiplex PCR; the TCRdb copy retains only in-frame clones and omits some. The table has 150,000 to 180,000 clones, roughly 70% seen once. The sequenced sample consisted of PBMCs. The receptors were sampled from a man aged 30-40 years in good health and CMV-seronegative.

V gene TRBV19 combines with J gene TRBJ2-7, with D tentatively TRBD1 (6 bases). The CDR3 has 15 residues. The germline gives CDR1 LNHDA, CDR2 SQIVND (reference sequence). V lost 4 bases to trimming and J lost 2 bases, with 15 bases between them. CDR3 region: CASSTAGTRTYEQYF. CDR3 DNA: TGTGCCAGTAGTACAGCCGGGACACGTACCTACGAGCAGTACTTC.

The gene calls are TRBV6-5 and TRBJ1-2, with TRBD1 as a possible D gene (6 bases). Trimming took off 8 bases at V and 0 bases at J, with 13 bases between the two ends. This CDR3 is 14 amino acids long. The germline gives CDR1 MNHEY, CDR2 SVGAGI. The CDR3 region has the DNA TGTGCCAGCGCGGGGGGCGCATCTAACTATGGCTACACCTTC. Residues: CASAGGASNYGYTF.

The chain combines TRBV12-2 with TRBJ2-5; the D call TRBD1 from the table was never checked on the DNA. TRBV12-2 represents a pseudogene. The CDR3 sequence is 15 residues long. The CDR3 DNA reads TGTGCAAGTCGCGGCCGGGACAGGGTCCTCCTGGAGCAGTACTTC. This translates into CASRGRDRVLLEQYF.

The rearrangement joins TRBV19 to TRBJ2-1, with 9 positions matching TRBD1. The J segment lost 5 bases and the V segment lost 6 bases, leaving 5 bases of the junction unmatched. This CDR3 spans 14 amino acids. The germline V gene has CDR1 LNHDA and CDR2 SQIVND (reference sequence). CDR3 DNA: TGTGCCAGTAGGCCGGGACAGGGCAACAATGAGCAGTTCTTC. Protein sequence: CASRPGQGNNEQFF. Full variable domain (remainder filled in from reference TRBV19 and TRBJ2-1): DGGITQSPKYLFRKEGQNVTLSCEQNLNHDAMYWYRQDPGQGLRLIYYSQIVNDFQKGDIAEGYSVSREKKESFPLTVTSAQKNPTAFYLCASRPGQGNNEQFFGPGTRLTVL.

The chain combines TRBV19 with TRBJ1-1, with a possible D match to TRBD1 (5 bases). V gave up 1 base and J gave up 5 bases, with 11 bases separating them. Germline CDR1 LNHDA, CDR2 SQIVND (reference sequence). The CDR3 covers 14 residues. This chain's CDR3 is CASSIGRGGTEAFF. DNA of the CDR3: TGTGCCAGTAGTATAGGACGGGGGGGGACTGAAGCTTTCTTT.

The chain combines TRBV19 with TRBJ1-6, with TRBD1 matching over 9 bases. There are 16 residues in the CDR3. CDR1 is LNHDA and CDR2 is SQIVND in the germline V gene (reference sequence). The J segment lost 13 bases and the V segment lost 4 bases, leaving 14 bases of the junction unmatched. Here the CDR3 DNA reads TGTGCCAGTAGTACTACCCCGGACAGGGGAACGTCGCCCCTCCACTTT. This codes for CASSTTPDRGTSPLHF.

The rearrangement links TRBV5-1 to TRBJ2-4; TRBD1 agrees at 12 bases. The CDR3 consists of 20 residues. Trimming at V came to 3 bases and at J to 2 bases, leaving 15 bases not matched to a gene. The germline V gene has CDR1 SGHRS and CDR2 YFSETQ. The CDR3 region is CASSSQPTGTGGGSKNIQYF. CDR3 nucleotide sequence: TGCGCCAGCAGCTCCCAACCGACCGGGACAGGGGGCGGATCCAAAAACATTCAGTACTTC.

The chain uses TRBV6-6 and TRBJ2-3, with TRBD2 matching 7 bases. The CDR3 runs to 14 residues. V lost 5 bases, J lost 3 bases, and 5 bases stayed unmatched. Germline lookup yields CDR1 MNHNY and CDR2 SVGAGI (reference sequence). CDR3 loop: CASSPGLETDTQYF. The CDR3 region has the DNA TGTGCCAGCAGTCCCGGACTAGAAACAGATACGCAGTATTTT.

V and J are TRBV6-6 and TRBJ1-5; TRBD1 might be the D (5 bases). V was trimmed by 9 bases and J by 0 bases, leaving 12 bases between them. There are 14 residues in the CDR3. In germline, CDR1 is MNHNY, CDR2 SVGAGI (reference sequence). CDR3 nucleotides: TGTGCCAGTCTGGGGGGTAATAGCAATCAGCCCCAGCATTTT. This gives the protein CASLGGNSNQPQHF.

This clone was seen more than once but under ten times. The V and J genes are TRBV11-1 and TRBJ1-4; TRBD1 matches at 9 bases. Trimming took 5 bases from V and 8 from J; bases not matched to a gene: 6. The CDR3 spans 14 residues. The germline CDR1 and CDR2 sequences are SGHAT and FQDESV (reference sequence). CDR3 DNA: TGTGCCAGCAGCCTGGGGACAGGGCGGGAAAAACTGTTTTTT. This sequence encodes CASSLGTGREKLFF. Full variable domain (outside the CDR3, taken from reference TRBV11-1 and TRBJ1-4): EAEVAQSPRYKITEKSQAVAFWCDPISGHATLYWYRQILGQGPELLVQFQDESVVDDSQLPKDRFSAERLKGVDSTLKIQPAELGDSAMYLCASSLGTGREKLFFGSGTQLSVL.

V and J are TRBV28 and TRBJ1-2; a weak D match, TRBD1 (6 bases). CDR1 is MDHEN and CDR2 is SYDVKM in the germline V gene. Trimming shortened V by 4 bases and J by 8 bases, and 14 bases separated the two germline ends. This CDR3 is 13 amino acids long. The CDR3 nucleotides are TGTGCCAGCAGTTCACAGGGACACGGCGGCTACACCTTC. This encodes CASSSQGHGGYTF.

This clone was picked up a small number of times. The chain is built from TRBV28 and TRBJ2-2; the match to TRBD1 covers 10 bases. Germline CDR1 reads MDHEN; CDR2 reads SYDVKM. This CDR3 has 17 residues. The V gene end was trimmed by 2 bases and the J gene end by 6 bases; junction bases not matched to a gene: 9. The CDR3 loop reads CASSLMWDRGYSGELFF. CDR3 nucleotide sequence: TGTGCCAGCAGTTTAATGTGGGACAGGGGTTACTCCGGGGAGCTGTTTTTT.

The rearrangement uses TRBV5-6 and TRBJ1-2, with D tentatively TRBD1 (5 bases). The germline gives CDR1 SGHDT, CDR2 YYEEEE. CDR3 length equals 15 residues. Trimming took 6 bases from V and 5 from J, leaving 20 bases between them. CDR3 residues: CASTSGGRALYGYTF. CDR3 DNA: TGTGCCAGCACCAGCGGGGGACGGGCCCTGTATGGCTACACCTTC.

This clone appeared a single time. The chain uses TRBV19 and TRBJ2-7, with 8 bases aligning to TRBD1. The CDR3 is 14 residues long. V shed 3 bases and J 4 bases; nucleotides not matched to a gene: 5. Germline values: CDR1 LNHDA, CDR2 SQIVND (reference sequence). CDR3 coding DNA: TGTGCCAGTAGTATTTACAGGGGGGTGTACGAGCAGTACTTC. Translation gives CASSIYRGVYEQYF.

The V gene is TRBV6-5, the J gene TRBJ1-2; no clear D. The CDR3 runs to 15 residues. Per the germline V gene, CDR1 is MNHEY and CDR2 is SVGAGI. Trimming cost V 2 bases and J 8 bases, with 18 bases left between them. This CDR3 is CASSYRRSRSEGYTF. The CDR3 coding sequence is TGTGCCAGCAGTTACAGGCGCAGCAGGTCGGAAGGCTACACCTTC.

The chain combines TRBV2 with TRBJ1-6, with a tentative D call TRBD1 (6 bases). The CDR3 is 16 amino acids. Per germline, CDR1 SNHLY and CDR2 FYNNEI. With 6 bases removed from V and 3 bases from J, the gap between germline ends came to 15 bases. CDR3 sequence: CASSPEQGVYNSPLHF. The CDR3 DNA reads as TGTGCCAGCAGCCCAGAACAGGGAGTCTATAATTCACCCCTCCACTTT. The whole variable domain, filled in from reference TRBV2 and TRBJ1-6, reads EPEVTQTPSHQVTQMGQEVILRCVPISNHLYFYWYRQILGQKVEFLVSFYNNEISEKSEIFDDQFSVERPDGSNFTLKIRSTKLEDSAMYFCASSPEQGVYNSPLHFGNGTRLTVT.

The rearrangement uses TRBV29-1 and TRBJ2-1; maybe TRBD1 (6 bases). The CDR3 totals 13 residues. CDR1 and CDR2 from the germline V gene are SQVTM and ANQGSEA. V gave up 6 bases and J gave up 7 bases, with 16 bases separating them. The CDR3 DNA follows: TGCAGCGTGCGACAGGCCCTAGAGAATGAGCAGTTCTTC. It yields the protein CSVRQALENEQFF.

This chain connects TRBV9 to TRBJ2-2, with TRBD1 as a possible D gene (6 bases). Trimming removed 0 bases from V and 1 base from J, with 7 bases in between. Germline values: CDR1 SGDLS, CDR2 YYNGEE. The CDR3 length is 15 residues. In DNA form, the CDR3 reads TGTGCCAGCAGCGTAGCCAGGGGGAACACCGGGGAGCTGTTTTTT. Translating it yields CASSVARGNTGELFF.

The gene calls are TRBV6-5 and TRBJ2-3; D gene ambiguous. Germline assignment: CDR1 MNHEY and CDR2 SVGAGI. The CDR3 length is 12 residues. V shed 6 bases and J shed 0 bases, with 4 bases lying between them. In nucleotides, the CDR3 is TGTGCCAGCAGCCCTAGCACAGATACGCAGTATTTT. Its translation: CASSPSTDTQYF.

The chain couples TRBV16 to TRBJ1-1, with D hard to call. Germline values: CDR1 KGHSY, CDR2 FQNENV. The CDR3 runs to 13 residues. Trimming removed 4 bases from V and 11 bases from J, with 17 bases in between. The DNA for the CDR3 is TGTGCCAGCAGCCCCACCGCGGGGATGACTGCTTTCTTT. This gives the protein CASSPTAGMTAFF.

This clone was detected only once. V usage is TRBV18 and J usage is TRBJ2-3; 10 bases line up with TRBD2. The junction had 4 bases not matched to a gene; V was cut back by 4 bases and J by 3 bases. Germline assignment: CDR1 KGHSH and CDR2 LQKENI. The length of the CDR3 is 15 residues. CDR3 in amino acids: CASSQLAGKTDTQYF. Here the CDR3 DNA reads TGTGCCAGCTCACAACTAGCGGGGAAGACAGATACGCAGTATTTT.

The V and J genes are TRBV4-2 and TRBJ2-7; the D is unclear. This CDR3 has 13 amino acids. In germline, CDR1 is LGHNA, CDR2 YNFKEQ. V lost 4 bases to trimming and J lost 0 bases, with 7 bases between them. The CDR3 protein is CASSLPGSYEQYF. In DNA form, the CDR3 reads TGTGCCAGCAGCCTTCCGGGCTCCTACGAGCAGTACTTC.

This chain links TRBV29-1 with TRBJ1-5, with D uncertain. Germline values: CDR1 SQVTM, CDR2 ANQGSEA. The CDR3 has 12 residues. V lost 4 bases, J lost 4 bases, and 8 bases lay in between. The CDR3 reads CSVVSGNQPQHF. The DNA of the CDR3 is TGCAGCGTTGTGTCCGGGAATCAGCCCCAGCATTTT. The full variable domain, its missing parts supplied by reference TRBV29-1 and TRBJ1-5, is SAVISQKPSRDICQRGTSLTIQCQVDSQVTMMFWYRQQPGQSLTLIATANQGSEATYESGFVIDKFPISRPNLTFSTLTVSNMSPEDSSIYLCSVVSGNQPQHFGDGTRLSIL.

The rearrangement links TRBV5-6 to TRBJ2-2, with 9 bases fitting TRBD1. Germline assignment: CDR1 SGHDT and CDR2 YYEEEE. The J segment lost 1 base and the V segment lost 4 bases, leaving 8 bases of the junction unmatched. This CDR3 has 17 residues. The CDR3 sequence is CASSPRTGAVNTGELFF. Here the CDR3 DNA reads TGTGCCAGCAGCCCGCGGACAGGGGCTGTGAACACCGGGGAGCTGTTTTTT.

The chain joins TRBV4-1 to TRBJ1-4, with D perhaps matching TRBD1 (5 bases). Trimming stripped 5 bases from V and 0 bases from J, with 10 bases between. CDR3 length: 15 residues. Germline loops: CDR1 MGHRA, CDR2 YSYEKL. The CDR3 nucleotides are TGCGCCAGCAGCGTCCAAGGGGCAACTAATGAAAAACTGTTTTTT. Translation gives CASSVQGATNEKLFF.

This chain links TRBV7-3 with TRBJ2-5; TRBD2 agrees at 10 bases. V lost 2 bases, J lost 3 bases, and 0 bases stayed unmatched. The length of the CDR3 is 14 residues. Germline assignment: CDR1 SGHTA and CDR2 FQGTGA. The CDR3 sequence: CASSLGLAEETQYF. CDR3 DNA: TGTGCCAGCAGCTTAGGACTAGCGGAAGAGACCCAGTACTTC.